This T cell receptor beta chain was recovered during a study of blood T cell repertoires in COVID-19. CDR1 and CDR2 (germline): MNHEY, SVGAGI. The CDR3 loop spans 13 amino acids. Trimming stripped 1 base from V and 6 bases from J, with 7 bases between. Clones were sequenced by immunoSEQ multiplex PCR, and TCRdb holds only the in-frame ones, with some missing. The sample has fewer than 50,000 clones; approximately 86% are singletons. The specimen was peripheral blood. The gene calls are TRBV6-5 and TRBJ1-5, with D hard to call. The source of this sequence is a man in his forties or fifties with active COVID-19. CDR3 bases: TGTGCCAGCAGTTACTTTCCGGGTCAGCCCCAGCATTTT. Its translation: CASSYFPGQPQHF.